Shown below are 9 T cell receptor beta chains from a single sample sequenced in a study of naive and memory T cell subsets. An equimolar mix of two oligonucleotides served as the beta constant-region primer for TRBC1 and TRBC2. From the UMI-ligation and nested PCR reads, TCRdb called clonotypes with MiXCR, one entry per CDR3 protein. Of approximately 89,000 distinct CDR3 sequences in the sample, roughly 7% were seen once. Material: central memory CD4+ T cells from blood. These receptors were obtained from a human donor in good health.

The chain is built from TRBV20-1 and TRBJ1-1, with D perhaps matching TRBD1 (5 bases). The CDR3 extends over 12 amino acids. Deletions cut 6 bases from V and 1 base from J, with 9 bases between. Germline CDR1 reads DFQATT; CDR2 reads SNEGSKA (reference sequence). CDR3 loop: CSANQGNTEAFF. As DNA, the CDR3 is TGCAGTGCCAATCAGGGGAACACTGAAGCTTTCTTT.

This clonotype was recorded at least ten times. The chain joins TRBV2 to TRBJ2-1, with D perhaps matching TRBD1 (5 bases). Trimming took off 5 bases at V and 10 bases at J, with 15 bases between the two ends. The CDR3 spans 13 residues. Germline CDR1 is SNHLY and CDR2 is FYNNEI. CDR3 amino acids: CASSFSGLGEQFF. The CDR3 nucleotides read TGTGCCAGCAGTTTTTCAGGGTTGGGGGAGCAGTTCTTC.

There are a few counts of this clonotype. The DNA for the CDR3 is TGTGCCAGCAGAACGGAACTAGCTGTCTCGAGGGATACGCAGTATTTT. As protein: CASRTELAVSRDTQYF. J is TRBJ2-3 and V is TRBV28, with D possibly being TRBD2 (6 bases). The CDR3 sequence is 16 residues long. Trimming shortened V by 6 bases and J by 6 bases, and 22 bases separated the two germline ends. CDR1 and CDR2 (germline): MDHEN, SYDVKM. Full variable domain (missing parts from reference TRBV28 and TRBJ2-3): DVKVTQSSRYLVKRTGEKVFLECVQDMDHENMFWYRQDPGLGLRLIYFSYDVKMKEKGDIPEGYSVSREKKERFSLILESASTNQTSMYLCASRTELAVSRDTQYFGPGTRLTVL.

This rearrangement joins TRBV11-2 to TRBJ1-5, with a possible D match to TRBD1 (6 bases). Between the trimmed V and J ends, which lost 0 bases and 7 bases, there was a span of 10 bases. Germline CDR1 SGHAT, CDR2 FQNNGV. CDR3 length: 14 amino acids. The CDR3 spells CASSLDGGGQPQHF. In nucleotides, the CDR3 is TGTGCCAGCAGCTTAGACGGGGGCGGACAGCCCCAGCATTTT.

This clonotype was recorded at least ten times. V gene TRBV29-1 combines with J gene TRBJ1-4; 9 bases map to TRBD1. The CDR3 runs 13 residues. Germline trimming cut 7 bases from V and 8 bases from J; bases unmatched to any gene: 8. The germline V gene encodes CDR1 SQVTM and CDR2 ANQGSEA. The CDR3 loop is CSGGQGLSEKLFF. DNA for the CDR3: TGCAGCGGTGGACAGGGGCTTTCGGAAAAACTGTTTTTT.

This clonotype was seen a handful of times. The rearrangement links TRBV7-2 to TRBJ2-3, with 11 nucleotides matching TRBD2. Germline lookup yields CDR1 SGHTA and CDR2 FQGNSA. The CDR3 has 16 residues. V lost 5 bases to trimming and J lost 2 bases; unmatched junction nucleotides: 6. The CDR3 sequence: CASSPIAGGHTDTQYF. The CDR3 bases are TGTGCCAGCAGCCCAATAGCGGGAGGGCACACAGATACGCAGTATTTT.

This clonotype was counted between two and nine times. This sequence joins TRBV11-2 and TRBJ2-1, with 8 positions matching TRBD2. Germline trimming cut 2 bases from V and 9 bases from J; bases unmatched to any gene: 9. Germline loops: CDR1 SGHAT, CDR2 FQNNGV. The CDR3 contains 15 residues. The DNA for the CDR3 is TGTGCCAGCAGCTTAAACAGAGCGGGAGCGGGTGAGCAGTTCTTC. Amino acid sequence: CASSLNRAGAGEQFF. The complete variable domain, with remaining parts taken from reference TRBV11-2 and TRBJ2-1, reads EAGVAQSPRYKIIEKRQSVAFWCNPISGHATLYWYQQILGQGPKLLIQFQNNGVVDDSQLPKDRFSAERLKGVDSTLKIQPAKLEDSAVYLCASSLNRAGAGEQFFGPGTRLTVL.

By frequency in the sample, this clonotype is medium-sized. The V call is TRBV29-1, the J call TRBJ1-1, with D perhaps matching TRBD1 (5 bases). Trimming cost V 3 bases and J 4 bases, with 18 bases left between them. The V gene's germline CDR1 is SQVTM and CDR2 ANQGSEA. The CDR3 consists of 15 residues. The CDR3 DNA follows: TGCAGCGTTGATCCAACCAGGGCTGCGGTCACTGAAGCTTTCTTT. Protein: CSVDPTRAAVTEAFF.

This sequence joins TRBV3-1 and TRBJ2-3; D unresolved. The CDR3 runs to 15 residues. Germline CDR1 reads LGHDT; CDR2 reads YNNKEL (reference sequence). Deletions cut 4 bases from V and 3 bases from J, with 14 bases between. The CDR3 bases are TGTGCCAGCAGCCCGGGCATTAGACGAACAGATACGCAGTATTTT. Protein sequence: CASSPGIRRTDTQYF.